This paragraph reports one TCR beta chain. This clone was seen once. Its antigen specificity is not known. The record has no base qualities; no much larger clone is one base away. The treatment or condition label, read with the paper, signifies: approximately 18 received Ad26.COV2.S at low or high dose, single or two shots; a few received placebo; per-sample allocation not given. Repertoires of vaccine and placebo recipients were sequenced from samples collected on day 63 after the first injection. Cohort 1b enrolled roughly 25 adults aged 18-55 years at a single site in Boston, USA, between 29 July and 7 August 2020. Ad26.COV2.S was a replication-incompetent adenovirus type 26 vector expressing a prefusion-stabilized SARS-CoV-2 spike protein from the original Wuhan strain. The entry originates in a study of Ad26.COV2.S vaccination and SARS-CoV-2 variants (dated by TCRdb to about 2021). Study-level background: Vaccine-arm donors were drawn from COV1001, a multicentre, randomized, double-blind, placebo-controlled phase I-IIa trial of Ad26.COV2.S in healthy adults. Ad26.COV2.S was given intramuscularly at 5x10^10 or 1x10^11 viral particles, as a single shot or as two shots 56 days apart. TCRbeta repertoire sequencing served as the tool for gauging how specific and how broad the SARS-CoV-2-reactive T cell receptors were following Ad26.COV2.S vaccination. The TCR-sequenced set comprised approximately 32 samples: 19 Ad26.COV2.S vaccine recipients, 5 placebo recipients and 8 SARS-CoV-2 convalescent individuals. Trial participants were randomized into five groups of five: low-dose or high-dose Ad26.COV2.S given once or twice, or placebo on both occasions. Investigators remained blinded to trial group allocation during experiments and outcome assessment. Overall study outcomes, separate from this receptor: Higher spike-specific TCR breadth was observed in Ad26.COV2.S recipients than in placebo recipients (P = 0.0014). It was noted by the authors that total T cell responses may have been underestimated by the TCR breadth and depth analyses. Vaccine and placebo recipients had similar non-spike TCR breadth, a finding consistent with the vaccine containing only spike. After vaccination, spike-specific CD8+ and CD4+ T cell responses were reported to show substantial breadth. The study lacked the statistical power to compare responses across vaccine doses or regimens.

For this chain, trimming is 5 bases at the V end and 7 bases at the J end, and the number of junction bases without a gene match is 12. Counted from cysteine to phenylalanine, this CDR3 has 15 amino acids. Only CDR3 DNA is held: 45 bases, read in frame from base 1. The germline V gene supplies CDR1 SGHAT and CDR2 FQNNGV. The immunoSEQ Assay was the method used to sequence TCRbeta CDR3 regions. After extraction, genomic DNA underwent amplification by bias-controlled multiplex PCR, followed by high-throughput sequencing. In the original analysis: Collapsing and filtering of sequences were performed to quantify the absolute abundance of each unique TCRbeta CDR3 region. T cell fraction was estimated by normalization of TCRbeta template counts to usable DNA, with usable DNA being measured through amplification of reference genes present in all nucleated cells. Repertoire TCRs were annotated as SARS-CoV-2-specific by exact matching of V gene, CDR3 amino acid sequence and J gene to a known reactive TCR set. The reference SARS-CoV-2 TCR set was derived from MIRA and filtered for enrichment in COVID-19-positive ImmuneCODE repertoires, a step that removed public or cross-reactive TCRs. Using the MIRA antigens, annotated TCRs were further analysed by specific ORF or by position within an ORF. Depth was the summed frequency of annotated unique rearrangements, while breadth was defined as annotated unique rearrangements over total unique productive rearrangements. Two-sided Wilcoxon rank-sum tests were applied when comparing TCR breadth between groups. In TCRdb, the immuneACCESS table is reduced to in-frame sequences with V and J assigned. These tables do not hold every clone; where another copy was compared, an unresolved V gene accounts for under half, and the others remain unexplained. For V, J and clone size, that table is used; D and trimming come from the DNA. The sample table contains approximately 360,000 clones; only one count was recorded for around 82% of them. The top ten constitute 7% to 9.5% of the sample.

This sequence was found in a person aged 18-60 years who received the Ad26.COV2.S COVID-19 vaccine or a placebo. The chain links TRBV11-2 with TRBJ1-1; the junction holds 8 bases that match TRBD1. The specimen comprised peripheral blood, sampled in a trial of Ad26.COV2.S vaccine versus placebo. The bases are TGTGCCAGCAGCCCGTCCACAGGGGGGCGGGGTGAAGCTTTCTTT. This codes for CASSPSTGGRGEAFF.